This is a list of T cell receptor beta chains from one sample in a study of Ad26.COV2.S vaccination and SARS-CoV-2 variants. Profiling relied on immunoSEQ multiplex PCR, and the TCRdb table lists in-frame clones only, not all of them. The table shows about 400,000 clones, with about 89% occurring only once. The sample in question was peripheral blood, obtained in a trial of Ad26.COV2.S vaccine versus placebo. These receptors all come from a person between 18 and 60 years old who received the Ad26.COV2.S COVID-19 vaccine or a placebo. Both conserved end residues are part of each CDR3. The D gene is left open where the match is weak. A row's size may be missing; if present it is once, few, many or a size class.

TRBV5-1	NA	TRBJ2-1	NA	TGCGCCAGCAGCTCGGAGGCCTACAATGAGCAGTTCTTC	CASSSEAYNEQFF
TRBV28	once	TRBJ2-7	NA	TGTGCCAGCACTTTCTCCGCCAGCGGTAAAAACGAGCAGTACTTC	CASTFSASGKNEQYF
TRBV29-1	NA	TRBJ2-7	TRBD1	TGCAGCGTTTCCGGGACAGCCCGAACGAGATACGAGCAGTACTTC	CSVSGTARTRYEQYF
TRBV21-1	NA	TRBJ2-1	NA	TGTGCCAGCAGCACGCGACGTCATGAGCAGTTCTTC	CASSTRRHEQFF
TRBV4-1	NA	TRBJ2-1	TRBD2	TGCGCCAGCAGCCAGACTCCTCAGGATGCGGGAGTAGCCCACAATGAGCAGTTCTTC	CASSQTPQDAGVAHNEQFF
TRBV30	NA	TRBJ1-4	NA	TGTGCCTTAAGCCAGGGATTTAATGAAAAACTGTTTTTT	CALSQGFNEKLFF
TRBV4-2	NA	TRBJ2-7	NA	TGTGCCAGCAGCCAAGTTGGGGCGGGATTCGCTCGCGAGCAGTACTTC	CASSQVGAGFAREQYF
TRBV3-1/TRBV3-2	NA	TRBJ2-3	TRBD1	TGTGCCAGCAGCAGACAGGGGGTCACAGATACGCAGTATTTT	CASSRQGVTDTQYF
TRBV2	NA	TRBJ2-3	NA	TGTGCCAGCAGTGGAGAGGGTGGTTTAGATACGCAGTATTTT	CASSGEGGLDTQYF
TRBV28	NA	TRBJ2-7	NA	TGTGCCAGCAGCCGTCCCCCGGGCTACGAGCAGTACTTC	CASSRPPGYEQYF
TRBV7-3	NA	TRBJ1-2	TRBD1	TGTGCCAGCAGCTTAGGGGACAGGGGAGGCGGCTACACCTTC	CASSLGDRGGGYTF
TRBV5-1	NA	TRBJ2-7	TRBD2	TGCGCCAGCAGCTTGGAGCTAGCGGCCTACGAGCAGTACTTC	CASSLELAAYEQYF
TRBV20-1	NA	TRBJ1-2	NA	TGCAGTGGTTCGTTAGGCTATGGCTACACCTTC	CSGSLGYGYTF
TRBV2	NA	TRBJ1-6	NA	TGTGCCAGCAGTGAGGGTCGGGCAGGTGCCTTTCTCCTCCACTTT	CASSEGRAGAFLLHF
TRBV7-3	once	TRBJ2-1	NA	TGTGCCAGCAGCTTAACCGGGACATCATCCTACAATGAGCAGTTCTTC	CASSLTGTSSYNEQFF
TRBV9	NA	TRBJ2-3	TRBD2	TGTGCCAGCAGCCCTAGGGGGACTAGTGGCACAGATACGCAGTATTTT	CASSPRGTSGTDTQYF
TRBV7-6	NA	TRBJ1-1	TRBD1	TGTGCCAGCAGCTTAGCGGACAGGGCCTCTGAAGCTTTCTTT	CASSLADRASEAFF
TRBV28	NA	TRBJ2-6	NA	TGTGCCAGCAGTTTTAGGGCGGGGGCGCAGGGGGCCAACGTCCTGACTTTC	CASSFRAGAQGANVLTF
TRBV4-2	NA	TRBJ2-5	TRBD2	TGTGCCAGCAGCCAAGAAGGAGGGCTAGCGGGAGGCCAAGAGACCCAGTACTTC	CASSQEGGLAGGQETQYF